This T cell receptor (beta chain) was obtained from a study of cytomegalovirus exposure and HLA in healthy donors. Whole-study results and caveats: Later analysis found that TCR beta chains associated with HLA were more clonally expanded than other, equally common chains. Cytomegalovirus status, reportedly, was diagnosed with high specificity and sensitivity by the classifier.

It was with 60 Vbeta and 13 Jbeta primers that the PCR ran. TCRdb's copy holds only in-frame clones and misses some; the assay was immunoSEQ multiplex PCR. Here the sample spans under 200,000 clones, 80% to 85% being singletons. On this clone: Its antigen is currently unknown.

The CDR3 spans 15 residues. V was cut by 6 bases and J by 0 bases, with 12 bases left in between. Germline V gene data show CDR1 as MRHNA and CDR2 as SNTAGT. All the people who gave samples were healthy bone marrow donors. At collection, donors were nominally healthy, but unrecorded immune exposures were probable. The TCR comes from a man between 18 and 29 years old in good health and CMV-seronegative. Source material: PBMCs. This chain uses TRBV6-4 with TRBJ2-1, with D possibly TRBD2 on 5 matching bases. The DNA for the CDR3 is TGTGCCAGCAGCCCCCGGGGAAGCTCCTACAATGAGCAGTTCTTC. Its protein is CASSPRGSSYNEQFF.